This is a list of T cell receptor beta chains from one sample in a study of cytotoxic CD8 clonotypes in ibrutinib-treated CLL. Clones were read by immunoSEQ multiplex PCR, and TCRdb kept only the in-frame ones, dropping some. The sample yields around 160,000 clones, around nine tenths seen once. Sample: PBMCs, taken at disease progression, from a patient treated with ibrutinib. The receptors were gathered from a human donor with chronic lymphocytic leukemia. CDR3s leave out the opening cysteine and the closing phenylalanine or tryptophan. Fields, in order: J gene, V gene, D gene, CDR3 protein. The D gene is left open where the match is weak.

TRBJ2-1,TRBV4-2,TRBD2,ASSQAGGSYNEQF
TRBJ2-1,TRBV7-3,NA,ASSLGQGHNEQF
TRBJ2-6,TRBV5-1,TRBD2,ASSLVSGVGANVLT
TRBJ2-7,TRBV7-6,TRBD2,ASSFGREGEQY
TRBJ1-4,TRBV6-6,NA,ASSYGTLREKLF
TRBJ1-2,TRBV5-1,NA,ASSLESRGRDGYT
TRBJ1-3,TRBV14,NA,ASSQEGTIY
TRBJ2-4,TRBV7-9,NA,ASGARGKNIQY
TRBJ2-3,TRBV30,NA,AWSRGTDTQY
TRBJ1-3,TRBV7-9,TRBD1,ASRGQRVSSGNTIY
TRBJ2-2,TRBV6-5,TRBD2,ASSSTSGRATGELF
TRBJ2-3,TRBV11-3,NA,ASSPRRGGAADTQY
TRBJ1-3,TRBV13,NA,ASSLNRAGTLSAIY
TRBJ2-7,TRBV27,TRBD2,ASSFGGTGEQY
TRBJ2-7,TRBV27,NA,ASGRSGDTYEQY
TRBJ1-2,TRBV28,TRBD1,ASSSRGLYGYT
TRBJ1-5,TRBV13,TRBD1,ASSYGTGGNSNQPQH